This T cell receptor beta chain appears in the sequencing data of a study of blood T cell repertoires in COVID-19. The assay was immunoSEQ multiplex PCR, and TCRdb's table has in-frame clones only and misses some. The sample includes over 150,000 clones, roughly 80% seen only once; the top ten take roughly 12%. The CDR3 contains 15 residues. Germline CDR1 is MNHEY and CDR2 is SVGAGI. The V end was cut by 6 bases, the J end by 1 base, with 13 bases between. Specimen: peripheral blood. This TCR derives from a woman aged 55-69 years with COVID-19, enrolled during active disease. J is TRBJ1-3 and V is TRBV6-5; no firm D call. The CDR3 sequence is CASRPRTGSGNTIYF. The CDR3 bases are TGTGCCAGCAGACCACGGACTGGGTCTGGAAACACCATATATTTT.